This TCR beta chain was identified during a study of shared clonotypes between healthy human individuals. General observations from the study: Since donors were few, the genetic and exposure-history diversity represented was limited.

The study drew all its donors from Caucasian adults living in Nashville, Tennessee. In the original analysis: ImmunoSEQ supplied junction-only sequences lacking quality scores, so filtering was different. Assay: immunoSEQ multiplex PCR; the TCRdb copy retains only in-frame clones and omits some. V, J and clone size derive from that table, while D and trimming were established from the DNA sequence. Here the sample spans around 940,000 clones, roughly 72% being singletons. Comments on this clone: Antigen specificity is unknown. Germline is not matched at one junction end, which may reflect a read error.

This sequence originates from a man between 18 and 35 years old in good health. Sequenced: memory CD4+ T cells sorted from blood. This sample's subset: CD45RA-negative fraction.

The CDR3 reads CASSFQSGRAGELFF. DNA of the CDR3: TGTGCTAGCAGCTTCCAATCGGGGAGGGCCGGGGAGCTGTTTTTT. The J gene is TRBJ2-2, the V gene TRBV7-7, with 7 nucleotides matching TRBD2. Per the germline V gene, CDR1 is SSHAT and CDR2 is FNYEAQ (reference sequence). The CDR3 runs to 15 residues.